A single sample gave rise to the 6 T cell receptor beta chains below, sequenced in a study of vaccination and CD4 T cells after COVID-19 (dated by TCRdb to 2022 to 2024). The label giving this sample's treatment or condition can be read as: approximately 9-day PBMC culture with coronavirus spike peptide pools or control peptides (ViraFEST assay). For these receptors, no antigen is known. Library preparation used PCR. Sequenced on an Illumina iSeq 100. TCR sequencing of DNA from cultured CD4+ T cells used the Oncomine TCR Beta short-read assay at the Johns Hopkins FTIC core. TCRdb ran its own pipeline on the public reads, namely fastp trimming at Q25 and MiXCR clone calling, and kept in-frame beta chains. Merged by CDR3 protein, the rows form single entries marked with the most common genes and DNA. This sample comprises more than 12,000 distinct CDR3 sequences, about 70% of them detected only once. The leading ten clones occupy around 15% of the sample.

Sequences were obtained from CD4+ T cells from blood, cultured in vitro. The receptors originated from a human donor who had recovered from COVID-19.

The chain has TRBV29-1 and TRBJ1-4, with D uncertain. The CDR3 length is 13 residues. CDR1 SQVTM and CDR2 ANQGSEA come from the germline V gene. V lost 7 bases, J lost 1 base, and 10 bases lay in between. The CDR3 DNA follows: TGCAGCGCCCAAGATGGAACTAATGAAAAACTGTTTTTT. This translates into CSAQDGTNEKLFF.

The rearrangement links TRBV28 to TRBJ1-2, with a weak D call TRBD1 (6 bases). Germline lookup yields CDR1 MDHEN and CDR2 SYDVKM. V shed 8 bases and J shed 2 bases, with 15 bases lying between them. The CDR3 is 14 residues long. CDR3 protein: CASRDTLWNYGYTF. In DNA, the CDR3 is TGTGCCAGCCGGGACACCCTGTGGAACTATGGCTACACCTTC.

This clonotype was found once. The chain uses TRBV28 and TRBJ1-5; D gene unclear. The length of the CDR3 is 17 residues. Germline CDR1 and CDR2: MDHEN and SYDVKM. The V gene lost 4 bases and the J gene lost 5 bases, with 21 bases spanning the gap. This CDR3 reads CASSSPGTTARHQPQHF. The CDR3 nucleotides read TGTGCCAGCAGTTCTCCGGGTACCACTGCAAGACATCAGCCCCAGCATTTT.

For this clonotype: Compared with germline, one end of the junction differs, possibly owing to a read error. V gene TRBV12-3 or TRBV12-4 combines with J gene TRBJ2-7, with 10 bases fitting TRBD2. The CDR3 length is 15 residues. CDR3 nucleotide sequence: TGTGCCAGCAGTCTAGCGGGAGAACCCCCCTACGAGCAGTACTTC. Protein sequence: CASSLAGEPPYEQYF.

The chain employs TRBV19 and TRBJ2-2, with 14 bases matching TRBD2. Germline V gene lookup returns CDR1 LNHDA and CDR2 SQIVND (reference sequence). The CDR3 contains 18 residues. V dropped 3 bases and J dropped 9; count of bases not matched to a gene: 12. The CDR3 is CASSIPGLAGEVARELFF. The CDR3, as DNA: TGTGCCAGTAGTATCCCGGGACTAGCGGGAGAGGTCGCCCGGGAGCTGTTTTTT.

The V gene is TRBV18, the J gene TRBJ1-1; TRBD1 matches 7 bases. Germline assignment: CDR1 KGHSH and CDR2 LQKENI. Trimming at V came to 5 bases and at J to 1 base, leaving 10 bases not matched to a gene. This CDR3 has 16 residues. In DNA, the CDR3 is TGTGCCAGCTCAACATTTACGACAGGGAAGAACACTGAAGCTTTCTTT. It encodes CASSTFTTGKNTEAFF.